A single T cell receptor (beta chain) is shown here with its context. The antigen is undetermined. Amplification used 60 Vbeta primers and 13 Jbeta primers. Using immunoSEQ multiplex PCR, the repertoire was profiled, and TCRdb retains in-frame clones only, with some absent. The sample lists some 150,000 clones, roughly 80% seen once, with around a tenth in the top ten. Germline assignment: CDR1 GTSNPN and CDR2 SVGIG (reference sequence). With V trimmed by 8 bases and J by 3 bases, 9 bases remained unmatched. The CDR3 is 13 amino acids. This sample is part of a study of cytomegalovirus exposure and HLA in healthy donors. Study-level findings and limits: Evidence from a later analysis indicated that most CMV-associated TCR beta chains looked HLA-restricted. TCR beta chains associated with HLA were, in a later analysis, more clonally expanded than equally common others.

The receptor was derived from a man aged 18 to 35 in good health and CMV-seropositive. Sequenced: PBMCs. This rearrangement joins TRBV30 to TRBJ2-5; 7 bases are a match to TRBD2. CDR3 sequence reads: CARSSGGEETQYF. The CDR3 DNA sequence: TGTGCCCGGTCCTCTGGGGGGGAAGAGACCCAGTACTTC.